This TCR beta chain was sequenced in a study of shared clonotypes between healthy human individuals (dated by TCRdb to the early 2020s). About the study as a whole: Three men and a couple of women, aged 18 to 49 years, made up the cohort. To estimate repertoire size and how much clonotype sharing occurs between individuals, the study deeply sequenced the blood TCR repertoires of five or six healthy adults. Different laboratories and diverse techniques were used to prepare libraries and sequence TCR repertoires, to increase sequencing depth and limit assay-specific biases. Between about 0.85 and 9.5 billion PBMCs per donor were obtained by leukapheresis. Per donor, three plates each were used for CD4 naive and CD4 memory, two for CD8 naive, and one for CD8 memory. The full study reports these points: Across a handful of donors, around 5.4% of naive CD4, roughly 3.4% of naive CD8, about 2.3% of memory CD4, and approximately 0.42% of memory CD8 clonotypes were shared. Sampling was restricted to blood, and TCR repertoires in tissues likely differ from the TCR repertoires found in blood. Compared with non-shared clonotypes, clonotypes shared by all four sorted-subset donors had higher generation probabilities. Based on pairwise subsampling, the degree of clonotype sharing among donors was expected to be affected by sequencing depth. Because the study included a small number of donors, the genetic and exposure-history diversity represented was limited. Even with the large sequencing depth, rarefaction of the sorted-subset datasets indicated that sequencing was incomplete. Naive subsets generally had larger estimated clonotype richness than memory subsets did.

This clone has only one observation. No cognate antigen has been identified for it. No base quality information exists; no much larger clone differs at one position. TCR CDR3 regions were amplified from genomic DNA by multiplex PCR using the deep immunoSEQ assay. Extracted genomic DNA from each cell subset was distributed evenly across all wells of several immunoSEQ 96-well plates, and each plate was treated as a replicate. For sorted subsets, each replicate PCR was loaded with around 200 ng genomic DNA, equivalent to 30,000 or so T cell genomes. Purified libraries were measured with a Qubit 3.0 fluorometer, size-checked on a Bioanalyzer 2100, and measured again with the KAPA Library Quantification kit. Each immunoSEQ 96-well plate was sequenced on its own single-read 150-cycle Illumina NextSeq 550 flow cell. Per the authors' processing: Because the immunoSEQ output held only junctional sequences and lacked quality scores, the filtering could not match the filtering applied to full-length reads. Sequences were annotated with PyIR, a Python wrapper for IgBLAST v1.9, using IMGT germline references to assign V/J genes and CDR3. Any read was removed if the V/J assignment was weak (E-value above 1e-6), the CDR3 was missing, or the read contained stop codons, out-of-frame junctions, or ambiguous translated residues. A V3J clonotype was defined by an identical inferred V gene, J gene, and CDR3 amino acid sequence. To compute the percentage overlap between repertoires, the number of shared unique clonotypes was divided by the size of the smaller repertoire. Richness of each repertoire was evaluated using RTK rarefaction, the Chao1 estimator, and Recon v2.1 estimates of unobserved clonotypes. Generation probabilities for all TCRbeta clonotypes obtained by the gDNA method from a handful of donors were computed using OLGA. In TCRdb, the immuneACCESS table is reduced to in-frame sequences with V and J assigned. These tables do not hold every clone; where another copy was compared, an unresolved V gene accounts for under half, and the others remain unexplained. V, J and clone size derive from that table, while D and trimming were established from the DNA sequence. The sample table records roughly 2 million clones; roughly 95% of these occur just once. The ten largest account for approximately 0.13% of the sample.

The germline V gene encodes CDR1 WNHNN and CDR2 SYGVQD (reference sequence). From the cysteine through the phenylalanine, the CDR3 covers 17 amino acids. The entry retains the CDR3 DNA only, 51 bases that are in frame from base 1. V ends up 5 bases short and J 5 bases short, with an unmatched junction base count of 15. Healthy HIV-negative adults with no recently reported acute infections or vaccinations were included as donors. Every donor was a Caucasian adult residing in Nashville, Tennessee, USA. CD4+ T cells were enriched by magnetic negative selection; naive cells were then positively selected on CD45RA, and the negative fraction formed the memory subset. After blood collection by leukapheresis, PBMCs were isolated using Ficoll-Histopaque density gradient centrifugation and then cryopreserved in the vapor phase of liquid nitrogen. Analytical flow cytometry was used to check the purity and quantity of each magnetically sorted T cell population. Genomic DNA was isolated from each sorted fraction and quantified by UV absorbance on a Nanodrop 2000c.

Sequenced material: naive CD4+ T cells sorted from blood. The cell subset or site label for this specimen denotes: CD45RA+ positively selected. In this chain, TRBV10-1 is recombined with TRBJ1-5, and 7 junctional nucleotides match TRBD1. This clonotype originated in a man aged 18 to 30 in good health. The CDR3 sequence is CASSLAPDRALDQPQHF. The DNA reads as follows: TGCGCCAGCAGTCTCGCCCCCGACAGGGCGCTCGATCAGCCCCAGCATTTT.